This T cell receptor (beta chain) was identified in a study of a mutant IDH1 vaccine in newly diagnosed glioma. For the study at large: There were 62.5% males and about 38% females among treated patients, whose mean age was about 40 years. Most had both radiotherapy and temozolomide beforehand; others had only one.

Time point here: week 5, during vaccination. In every dose of vaccine, 300 ug of mutant IDH1 20-mer peptide was given alongside topical imiquimod. Study outcomes and limitations: Apparently unrelated to pseudoprogression were changes in the top peripheral T cell clonotypes.

The table came from immunoSEQ multiplex PCR; TCRdb's copy has only in-frame clones and leaves some out. The table includes tens of thousands of clones, roughly nine tenths detected once. A note on this clone: Its cognate antigen is unknown.

V lost 3 bases and J lost 0, with 5 bases in between. The CDR3 contains 14 residues. The germline gives CDR1 MNHNS, CDR2 SASEGT. Material: PBMCs, obtained from a glioma patient whose treatment included an IDH1 peptide vaccine. The clonotype comes from a woman between 50 and 59 years old with glioma. The V and J genes are TRBV6-1 and TRBJ1-4, with D possibly matching TRBD1 (5 bases). The CDR3 DNA is TGTGCCAGCAGTGAGGGGGCAACTAATGAAAAACTGTTTTTT. It encodes CASSEGATNEKLFF.